These 23 T cell receptor beta chains share one sample of origin, sequenced in a study of blood T cell repertoires in COVID-19. Produced via immunoSEQ multiplex PCR; TCRdb's table is partial and in-frame only. Of 130,000 or so clones in the sample, roughly three quarters were seen once. Sequenced: peripheral blood. All receptors derive from a human donor in a cohort sampled during active COVID-19.

The rearrangement joins TRBV19 to TRBJ2-2; D is perhaps TRBD1 (5 bases). Germline V gene sequence: CDR1 LNHDA, CDR2 SQIVND (reference sequence). This CDR3 is built from 15 residues. With 6 bases removed from V and 2 bases from J, the gap between germline ends came to 13 bases. This CDR3 reads CASRKEDTNTGELFF. CDR3 sequence (DNA): TGTGCCAGTAGGAAAGAGGACACCAACACCGGGGAGCTGTTTTTT.

This sequence joins TRBV29-1 and TRBJ2-7; 8 bases match TRBD1. Trimming took 5 bases from V and 4 from J; bases not matched to a gene: 13. Germline V gene sequence: CDR1 SQVTM, CDR2 ANQGSEA. This CDR3 contains 15 residues. The CDR3 region has the DNA TGCAGCGTTACACTCAGGGGGCCAATCCAGTACGAGCAGTACTTC. This codes for CSVTLRGPIQYEQYF.

V and J are TRBV5-4 and TRBJ2-7, with 11 bases identical to TRBD1. The CDR3 covers 15 residues. J gave up 6 bases and V 3 bases, and 8 bases lay outside the gene matches. Per the germline V gene, CDR1 is SGHNT and CDR2 is YYREEE (reference sequence). The CDR3: CASSSPGQGVSEQYF. In DNA, the CDR3 is TGTGCCAGCAGCTCCCCGGGACAGGGGGTAAGCGAGCAGTACTTC.

The chain has TRBV10-1 and TRBJ2-4, with D hard to call. Trimming cost V 3 bases and J 9 bases, with 12 bases left between them. This CDR3 region has 13 residues. The germline V gene has CDR1 WNHNN and CDR2 SYGVQD (reference sequence). As DNA, the CDR3 is TGCGCCAGCAGTGAAAGTACTCGTTCCATTCAGTACTTC. Translation: CASSESTRSIQYF.

The rearrangement links TRBV12-2 to TRBJ1-6; the table's D gene call, TRBD1, was not cross checked with the DNA. TRBV12-2 is a pseudogene segment. The CDR3 spans 15 residues. CDR3 coding DNA: TGTGCAAGTCGCTTCAGGGGGAGCTATAATTCACCCCTCCACTTT. This encodes CASRFRGSYNSPLHF.

The V call is TRBV18, the J call TRBJ2-7; a possible D gene is TRBD1 (6 bases). The ends were cut back, 3 bases at V and 6 bases at J, with 12 bases in the middle. Germline-derived CDR1 and CDR2 are KGHSH and LQKENI. This CDR3 spans 13 amino acids. CDR3 protein: CASSPGQMAEQYF. CDR3 nucleotide sequence: TGTGCCAGCTCACCCGGACAGATGGCCGAGCAGTACTTC.

This chain uses TRBV6-1 with TRBJ1-1; 9 bases align to TRBD1. Germline trimming cut 2 bases from V and 3 bases from J; bases unmatched to any gene: 4. Germline loops: CDR1 MNHNS, CDR2 SASEGT. This CDR3 comprises 15 residues. As DNA, the CDR3 is TGTGCCAGCAGTGAACGACAGGGGGTCGACACTGAAGCTTTCTTT. Its translation: CASSERQGVDTEAFF.

The CDR3 nucleotides are TGTGCCAGCAGTTTACGGCAGGGGGTTGGCTACACCTTC. The encoded protein is CASSLRQGVGYTF. This sequence joins TRBV27 and TRBJ1-2, with 7 bases aligning to TRBD1. The CDR3 covers 13 residues. Germline values: CDR1 MNHEY, CDR2 SMNVEV (reference sequence). V trimming: 2 bases; J trimming: 7 bases; junction bases outside the gene matches: 4.

V and J are TRBV29-1 and TRBJ1-4; D is possibly TRBD1 (5 bases). V was pared by 4 bases and J by 10 bases, with 16 bases between. This CDR3 contains 13 residues. The germline gives CDR1 SQVTM, CDR2 ANQGSEA. The CDR3 loop is CSVVIGGLGKLFF. CDR3 DNA: TGCAGCGTTGTTATCGGGGGTTTGGGAAAACTGTTTTTT.

The rearrangement links TRBV25-1 to TRBJ1-4; TRBD1 aligns across 7 bases. Losses at the gene ends were 4 bases for V and 8 bases for J; bases not matched to a gene: 7. CDR1 is MGHDK, CDR2 SYGVNS, per germline. The CDR3 extends over 14 amino acids. CDR3 sequence: CASSGQGVREKLFF. CDR3 in DNA: TGTGCCAGCAGTGGCCAGGGGGTTCGGGAAAAACTGTTTTTT.

V is TRBV5-1 and J is TRBJ2-2; 8 positions match TRBD1. Germline V gives CDR1 SGHRS, CDR2 YFSETQ. Unmatched junction bases numbered 7, after V lost 5 bases and J lost 7 bases. This CDR3 contains 14 residues. CDR3 DNA sequence: TGCGCCAGCAGTCAGCAGGGGGCGGTCGGGGAGCTGTTTTTT. It yields the protein CASSQQGAVGELFF. Looking up the rest from reference TRBV5-1 and TRBJ2-2 gives the full variable domain: KAGVTQTPRYLIKTRGQQVTLSCSPISGHRSVSWYQQTPGQGLQFLFEYFSETQRNKGNFPGRFSGRQFSNSRSEMNVSTLELGDSALYLCASSQQGAVGELFFGEGSRLTVL.

The rearrangement links TRBV28 to TRBJ2-5; 9 nucleotides match TRBD1. The CDR3 sequence is 16 residues long. V was pared by 3 bases and J by 2 bases, with 7 bases of the junction left unmatched. Germline assignment: CDR1 MDHEN and CDR2 SYDVKM. CDR3 in amino acids: CASSFRTGEVQETQYF. The CDR3 region has the DNA TGTGCCAGCAGTTTCCGGACAGGGGAGGTTCAAGAGACCCAGTACTTC.

The CDR3 here is CASSPWTHRGRDEANYGYTF. DNA for the CDR3: TGTGCCAGCTCACCATGGACTCACAGGGGGCGCGATGAAGCTAACTATGGCTACACCTTC. V is TRBV18 and J is TRBJ1-2; 9 bases match TRBD1. V gave up 2 bases and J gave up 0 bases; unmatched junction bases: 16. The length of the CDR3 is 20 residues. From germline, CDR1 is KGHSH and CDR2 LQKENI.

This clone was detected only once. The genes are TRBV13 and TRBJ2-7; 8 bases are a match to TRBD2. The CDR3 covers 17 residues. Germline trimming cut 2 bases from V and 4 bases from J; bases unmatched to any gene: 13. The germline gives CDR1 PRHDT, CDR2 FYEKMQ (reference sequence). CDR3 nucleotide sequence: TGTGCCAGCAGCTTATTGAGGGGTAGCGGGGTTGGGTACGAGCAGTACTTC. Its translation: CASSLLRGSGVGYEQYF.

The sample holds a few counts of this clone. The J gene is TRBJ2-7, the V gene TRBV5-1, with D possibly matching TRBD2 (5 bases). The CDR3 is 16 residues long. Germline lookup yields CDR1 SGHRS and CDR2 YFSETQ. Trimming took off 4 bases at V and 4 bases at J, with 21 bases between the two ends. CDR3 in amino acids: CASSASGIIATYEQYF. As DNA, the CDR3 is TGCGCCAGCAGCGCCTCCGGGATAATAGCGACGTACGAGCAGTACTTC. Combining the CDR3 with reference TRBV5-1 and TRBJ2-7 gives the whole variable domain KAGVTQTPRYLIKTRGQQVTLSCSPISGHRSVSWYQQTPGQGLQFLFEYFSETQRNKGNFPGRFSGRQFSNSRSEMNVSTLELGDSALYLCASSASGIIATYEQYFGPGTRLTVT.

V gene TRBV5-4 combines with J gene TRBJ1-2; D may be TRBD1 (6 bases). There are 13 residues in the CDR3. V was shortened by 5 bases and J by 2 bases, with 10 bases between the two germline ends. Germline CDR1 is SGHNT and CDR2 is YYREEE (reference sequence). CDR3 coding DNA: TGTGCCAGCAGTCCAGACAGGAACTATGGCTACACCTTC. It encodes CASSPDRNYGYTF.

The J gene is TRBJ1-6, the V gene TRBV28, with TRBD1 matching over 10 bases. This CDR3 is 14 amino acids long. Per the germline V gene, CDR1 is MDHEN and CDR2 is SYDVKM. The J segment lost 9 bases and the V segment lost 5 bases, leaving 4 bases of the junction unmatched. CDR3 DNA: TGTGCCAGCAGTATAGGACAGGGGGGTTCACCCCTCCACTTT. It codes for CASSIGQGGSPLHF.

This clone was recorded only once. V is TRBV7-8 and J is TRBJ2-7; no clear D. Trimming shortened V by 3 bases and J by 4 bases, and 7 bases separated the two germline ends. The CDR3 is 12 residues long. Germline V gene lookup returns CDR1 SGHVS and CDR2 FQNEAQ. The CDR3 region is CASSFSVYEQYF. The CDR3 DNA is TGTGCCAGCAGCTTCTCAGTATACGAGCAGTACTTC.

This chain links TRBV12-3 or TRBV12-4 with TRBJ2-7, with D possibly being TRBD1 (5 bases). Between the trimmed V and J ends, which lost 3 bases and 1 base, there was a span of 7 bases. The length of the CDR3 is 13 residues. The CDR3 spells CASSFQGSYEQYF. The CDR3 DNA reads TGTGCCAGCAGTTTCCAGGGATCCTACGAGCAGTACTTC.

The rearrangement uses TRBV11-3 and TRBJ2-7; TRBD2 agrees at 7 bases. This CDR3 spans 16 amino acids. Germline lookup yields CDR1 SGHNT and CDR2 YENEEA. Trimming cost V 3 bases and J 4 bases; bases outside gene matches: 12. DNA of the CDR3: TGTGCCAGCAGCTTGAGTCGCGGGAGTCTTTTGTACGAGCAGTACTTC. Its translation is CASSLSRGSLLYEQYF.

The chain is built from TRBV29-1 and TRBJ2-7, with TRBD1 matching over 8 bases. Looked up from germline, CDR1 is SQVTM and CDR2 is ANQGSEA. The V gene end was trimmed by 6 bases and the J gene end by 7 bases; junction bases not matched to a gene: 5. This CDR3 spans 11 amino acids. CDR3 protein: CSVQGAGEQYF. In DNA form, the CDR3 reads TGCAGCGTGCAGGGGGCGGGGGAGCAGTACTTC.

The chain carries TRBV14 and TRBJ2-7; D is undetermined. CDR1 is SGHDN and CDR2 is FVKESK in the germline V gene. V was cut by 4 bases and J by 1 base, with 11 bases left in between. The CDR3 contains 14 residues. CDR3 DNA sequence: TGTGCCAGCAGCCTCCGCACATTTTCCTACGAGCAGTACTTC. Protein sequence: CASSLRTFSYEQYF. The whole variable domain, remainder taken from reference TRBV14 and TRBJ2-7, is EAGVTQFPSHSVIEKGQTVTLRCDPISGHDNLYWYRRVMGKEIKFLLHFVKESKQDESGMPNNRFLAERTGGTYSTLKVQPAELEDSGVYFCASSLRTFSYEQYFGPGTRLTVT.

The gene calls are TRBV7-9 and TRBJ1-3; the match to TRBD1 covers 8 bases. Losses at the gene ends were 5 bases for V and 1 base for J; bases not matched to a gene: 4. The length of the CDR3 is 15 residues. Germline loops: CDR1 SEHNR, CDR2 FQNEAQ (reference sequence). The chain's CDR3 is CASSTYRGSGNTIYF. The CDR3 nucleotides read TGTGCCAGCAGCACCTACAGGGGGTCTGGAAACACCATATATTTT.